This entry is about one T cell receptor beta chain. Its cognate antigen is unknown. Sequenced by immunoSEQ multiplex PCR; TCRdb stores in-frame clones only, minus some. The sample shows fewer than 45,000 clones, about 86% of them seen only once. The CDR3 is made up of 14 amino acids. J lost 1 base, V lost 4 bases, and 4 bases had no gene match. CDR1 is SGHKS, CDR2 YYEKEE, per germline (reference sequence). The sample comes from a study of T cell clones after liver transplantation. Turning to the study itself: A pre-transplant mixed lymphocyte reaction with TCRbeta sequencing defined graft-donor-reactive clones followed in post-transplant blood. Findings of the study overall: Graft donor-reactive T cells may have migrated into the graft rather than being deleted.

The sequence was obtained from a human patient who received a liver transplant. Part of the T cell pool may stem from the graft donor. The chain couples TRBV5-5 to TRBJ1-2, with 7 bases that match TRBD1. This material consisted of CD4+ T cells from blood, taken 24 months after liver transplant. Written as DNA, the CDR3 is TGTGCCAGCAGCAGGGACAGTAATAACTATGGCTACACCTTC. This translates into CASSRDSNNYGYTF.